This T cell receptor beta chain was identified in a study of T-cell memory formation after mild COVID-19. Study in general: Largely, TCR clusters stayed within a single donor. Whole-study results and caveats: Unconfirmed was the SARS-CoV-2 specificity of second-wave clones that peaked on day 37. That cross-reactive memory joined was suggested by some responding clones appearing in pre-infection memory. CM and EM subsets held most contracting CD4+ clones; EMRA held CD8+ ones.

The CDR3 consists of 12 residues. V gave up 5 bases and J gave up 4 bases, with 7 bases separating them. Germline loops: CDR1 SGHTA, CDR2 FQGNSA. This clonotype was seen many times. Its specificity is not known. TCRdb used MiXCR to reprocess the 5' RACE reads, holding one entry per CDR3 protein. The sample has some 310,000 distinct CDR3 sequences; under 25% are singletons. Source material: PBMCs or a T cell subset sorted from them (not recorded which). V and J are TRBV7-2 and TRBJ2-3; D unresolved. The TCR comes from a man between 18 and 29 years old who had mild COVID-19 (a few samples of this study predate the infection). Cell type and time point are not known. Written as DNA, the CDR3 is TGTGCCAGCAGCCTCCGGGCAGATACGCAGTATTTT. Encoded protein: CASSLRADTQYF.